These 16 T cell receptor beta chains came from one sample sequenced in a study of vaccination and CD4 T cells after COVID-19. The Oncomine TCR Beta short-read assay was what sequenced the DNA obtained from cultured CD4+ T cells. TCRdb analysed the PCR reads with MiXCR anew, one entry per CDR3 protein. The sample includes about 21,000 distinct CDR3 sequences, approximately 59% of them seen just once. The treatment was: 10-day PBMC culture with coronavirus spike peptide pools or control peptides (ViraFEST assay). These receptors' antigens are unknown. The source material was CD4+ T cells from blood, cultured in vitro, sampled before SARS-CoV-2 vaccination. The receptors originated from a human donor who received a COVID-19 vaccine.

The chain has TRBV21-1 and TRBJ2-5. TRBV21-1 is tagged as a pseudogene. This CDR3 region has 15 residues. In DNA, the CDR3 is TGTGCCAGCAGCAAAGTACAAGAACCCCAAGAGACCCAGTACTTC. Protein: CASSKVQEPQETQYF.

The CDR3 nucleotides are TGTGCCAGCAATGGGCAGGGCGCCTCACCCCTCCACTTT. This encodes CASNGQGASPLHF. The chain combines TRBV6-1 with TRBJ1-6, with TRBD1 as a possible D gene (5 bases). Trimming took off 7 bases at V and 10 bases at J, with 14 bases between the two ends. Germline V lookup: CDR1 MNHNS, CDR2 SASEGT. The CDR3 has 13 amino acids.

In this sample, this clonotype turned up once. The chain links TRBV6-1 to TRBJ2-7; no reliable D call. Germline CDR1 reads MNHNS; CDR2 reads SASEGT. Trimming pared 8 bases from V and 2 bases from J, leaving 13 bases between. The CDR3 spans 13 residues. CDR3 loop: CASQPQPPYEQYF. CDR3 bases: TGTGCCAGCCAGCCACAGCCACCCTACGAGCAGTACTTC.

The chain couples TRBV4-2 to TRBJ2-2, with 12 positions matching TRBD1. V lost 0 bases, J lost 6 bases, and 2 bases stayed unmatched. Germline V gene sequence: CDR1 LGHNA, CDR2 YNFKEQ. This CDR3 comprises 16 residues. This CDR3 is CASSQEGQGASGELFF. CDR3 DNA sequence: TGTGCCAGCAGCCAAGAGGGACAGGGGGCTTCCGGGGAGCTGTTTTTT.

The rearrangement links TRBV24-1 to TRBJ2-5; D may correspond to TRBD1 or TRBD2 (7 bases each). The CDR3 length is 16 residues. Germline CDR1 and CDR2: KGHDR and SFDVKD. Between the trimmed V and J ends, which lost 4 bases and 6 bases, there was a span of 20 bases. The CDR3 region is CATSEPSGGEGKTQYF. The CDR3 region has the DNA TGTGCCACCAGTGAACCCTCAGGGGGGGAAGGGAAGACCCAGTACTTC.

The chain links TRBV24-1 to TRBJ1-1; unclear D gene. The V end was cut by 7 bases, the J end by 0 bases, with 8 bases between. This CDR3 spans 13 amino acids. In germline, CDR1 is KGHDR, CDR2 SFDVKD. CDR3 amino acids: CATRGAMNTEAFF. CDR3 nucleotides: TGTGCCACCAGGGGCGCGATGAACACTGAAGCTTTCTTT.

The V gene is TRBV10-3, the J gene TRBJ2-5, with TRBD1 as a possible D gene (5 bases). Germline CDR1 is ENHRY and CDR2 is SYGVKD. Trimming pared 3 bases from V and 5 bases from J, leaving 13 bases between. The CDR3 sequence is 14 residues long. The CDR3 region is CAISEGHSQETQYF. Here the CDR3 DNA reads TGTGCCATCAGTGAAGGACACAGCCAGGAGACCCAGTACTTC.

In its sample, this clonotype was seen a few times. The chain recombines TRBV10-3 with TRBJ1-2; D call uncertain. The V end lost 6 bases, the J end lost 0 bases, and 17 bases lay between the germline ends. The CDR3 is 16 amino acids. In germline, CDR1 is ENHRY, CDR2 SYGVKD. The CDR3 DNA reads as TGTGCCATCAGACAAGTGATTTTACTAGCTAACTATGGCTACACCTTC. Its translation: CAIRQVILLANYGYTF.

This clonotype has more than one count but fewer than ten. The V and J genes are TRBV20-1 and TRBJ1-2; the D gene is possibly TRBD1 (6 bases). The CDR3 spans 14 residues. Germline lookup yields CDR1 DFQATT and CDR2 SNEGSKA (reference sequence). Deletions cut 2 bases from V and 2 bases from J, with 12 bases between. DNA for the CDR3: TGCAGTGCTAGAATAGGGCAGGGGAACTATGGCTACACCTTC. Encoded protein: CSARIGQGNYGYTF.

V is TRBV7-9 and J is TRBJ2-7; D is possibly TRBD2 (6 bases). The CDR3 consists of 16 residues. V was cut by 5 bases and J by 3 bases, with 20 bases left in between. Germline CDR1 and CDR2: SEHNR and FQNEAQ (reference sequence). The CDR3 coding sequence is TGTGCCAGCAGCGCAGGAGCCGGGACTCTCTACTACGAGCAGTACTTC. It encodes CASSAGAGTLYYEQYF.

The V gene is TRBV6-5, the J gene TRBJ1-2; D ambiguous. In germline, CDR1 is MNHEY, CDR2 SVGAGI. V was trimmed by 4 bases and J by 7 bases, leaving 7 bases between them. CDR3 length: 11 amino acids. The CDR3 nucleotides are TGTGCCAGCAGTTGGACGAGTGGCTACACCTTC. This sequence encodes CASSWTSGYTF.

The chain employs TRBV7-3 and TRBJ2-5, with D possibly being TRBD1 (6 bases). The germline V gene encodes CDR1 SGHTA and CDR2 FQGTGA. V was trimmed by 5 bases and J by 5 bases, leaving 12 bases between them. The CDR3 has 13 amino acids. The CDR3 DNA reads as TGTGCCAGCAGCCCAGGGGCTCTGGAGACCCAGTACTTC. This encodes CASSPGALETQYF.

The chain links TRBV12-3 or TRBV12-4 to TRBJ1-2; D might be TRBD1 (5 bases). There are 14 residues in the CDR3. Trimming shortened V by 5 bases and J by 3 bases, and 13 bases separated the two germline ends. CDR3 residues: CASSPYRYHYGYTF. The CDR3 DNA reads as TGTGCCAGCAGTCCCTACAGGTACCACTATGGCTACACCTTC.

This clonotype has a handful of counts. The rearrangement joins TRBV7-2 to TRBJ2-2; 7 nucleotides line up with TRBD2. After removal of 3 bases from V and 7 bases from J, the junction contained 8 bases not matched to a gene. CDR3 length: 15 residues. Germline CDR1 is SGHTA and CDR2 is FQGNSA. The CDR3 DNA follows: TGTGCCAGCAGCTTGTTGGGGGGGGTGATCGGGGAGCTGTTTTTT. It codes for CASSLLGGVIGELFF.

This chain joins TRBV9 and TRBJ2-3; 13 positions agree with TRBD2. The germline gives CDR1 SGDLS, CDR2 YYNGEE. This CDR3 comprises 17 residues. The J segment lost 2 bases and the V segment lost 4 bases, leaving 7 bases of the junction unmatched. Here the CDR3 DNA reads TGTGCCAGCAGCCCCCGTGGGACTAGCGGGGTCACAGATACGCAGTATTTT. This sequence encodes CASSPRGTSGVTDTQYF.

The genes are TRBV15 and TRBJ2-5; D uncertain. Germline V gene lookup returns CDR1 LNHNV and CDR2 YYDKDF (reference sequence). Deletions cut 0 bases from V and 1 base from J, with 9 bases between. The length of the CDR3 is 15 residues. CDR3 in DNA: TGTGCCACCAGCAGAGATCTCACAGTCCAAGAGACCCAGTACTTC. Encoded protein: CATSRDLTVQETQYF.